Shown below are 10 T cell receptor beta chains from a single sample sequenced in a study of CD8+ T cells in alopecia areata. Alopecia areata patients gave lesional scalp punch biopsies and peripheral blood samples. Extracted RNA was reverse transcribed, and the resulting cDNA served as sequencing template. Repertoires were generated with immunoSEQ multiplex PCR, while TCRdb's copy carries only in-frame clones and drops some. The sample holds about 7,900 clones, 55% seen once. The sequences come from skin, collected at week 0. The receptors originated from a human donor with alopecia areata.

This clone showed up just a few times. V is TRBV6-5 and J is TRBJ2-2; D is unresolved. Germline V gene sequence: CDR1 MNHEY, CDR2 SVGAGI. The CDR3 consists of 11 residues. Trimming stripped 8 bases from V and 8 bases from J, with 9 bases between. CDR3 sequence reads: CASATGGELFF. The DNA of the CDR3 is TGTGCCAGCGCCACCGGGGGGGAGCTGTTTTTT.

A few counts support this clone. The chain links TRBV18 to TRBJ2-5, with a possible D match to TRBD2 (5 bases). Germline lookup yields CDR1 KGHSH and CDR2 LQKENI. Between the trimmed V and J ends, which lost 5 bases and 5 bases, there was a span of 12 bases. The CDR3 runs to 13 residues. The CDR3 sequence is CASSSGRRETQYF. DNA of the CDR3: TGTGCCAGCTCAAGCGGTCGGCGGGAGACCCAGTACTTC.

J is TRBJ1-4 and V is TRBV30, with D perhaps TRBD1 (6 bases). Trimming stripped 1 base from V and 7 bases from J, with 10 bases between. CDR1 and CDR2 from the germline V gene are GTSNPN and SVGIG (reference sequence). There are 13 residues in the CDR3. CDR3 nucleotide sequence: TGTGCCTGGAGTGGAGGGGGGGGTGAAAAACTGTTTTTT. Protein: CAWSGGGGEKLFF.

The chain has TRBV7-2 and TRBJ2-1; D remains unclear. V gave up 8 bases and J gave up 8 bases, with 13 bases separating them. Germline lookup yields CDR1 SGHTA and CDR2 FQGNSA. The CDR3 has 12 residues. This CDR3 is CASASGVDEQFF. The CDR3 DNA reads as TGTGCCAGCGCATCAGGAGTTGATGAGCAGTTCTTC.

This clone has more than one count but fewer than ten. The CDR3 loop reads CSVVEGRPEAFF. CDR3 DNA: TGCAGCGTTGTTGAGGGGAGACCTGAAGCTTTCTTT. The V gene is TRBV29-1, the J gene TRBJ1-1, with a tentative D call TRBD1 (5 bases). The CDR3 has 12 residues. Trimming shortened V by 4 bases and J by 6 bases, and 12 bases separated the two germline ends. Germline CDR1 reads SQVTM; CDR2 reads ANQGSEA.

The table lists this clone with a few counts. The genes are TRBV28 and TRBJ2-1; 7 bases are shared with TRBD2. Germline CDR1 MDHEN, CDR2 SYDVKM. The CDR3 has 14 amino acids. V dropped 4 bases and J dropped 7; count of bases not matched to a gene: 7. The CDR3 reads CASSWGGRSNEQFF. In DNA form, the CDR3 reads TGTGCCAGCAGTTGGGGAGGGAGATCGAATGAGCAGTTCTTC.

As concerns this clone: Distinct nucleotide sequences in the sample also encode this CDR3. The chain recombines TRBV4-1 with TRBJ2-1, with 7 positions matching TRBD2. The V gene end was trimmed by 1 base and the J gene end by 4 bases; junction bases not matched to a gene: 7. The germline V gene has CDR1 MGHRA and CDR2 YSYEKL. The CDR3 is 16 amino acids. CDR3 region: CASSQGGGRGYNEQFF. DNA of the CDR3: TGCGCCAGCAGCCAAGGTGGTGGGAGGGGATACAATGAGCAGTTCTTC.

The rearrangement links TRBV6-6 to TRBJ2-5; possibly TRBD2 for D (6 bases). CDR3 length: 15 amino acids. Trimming left V 0 bases short and J 2 bases short, with 10 bases between. Germline CDR1 MNHNY, CDR2 SVGAGI (reference sequence). The CDR3 loop is CASSYSTSWQETQYF. CDR3 DNA: TGTGCCAGCAGTTACTCGACTAGTTGGCAAGAGACCCAGTACTTC.

The genes are TRBV6-5 and TRBJ1-2; D unresolved. The V gene lost 2 bases and the J gene lost 7 bases, with 5 bases spanning the gap. CDR3 size: 11 residues. CDR1 is MNHEY, CDR2 SVGAGI, per germline. The CDR3 is CASSYGVGYTF. CDR3 coding DNA: TGTGCCAGCAGTTACGGGGTTGGCTACACCTTC.

Only a few counts were recorded for this clone. V usage is TRBV28 and J usage is TRBJ1-2; 9 nucleotides match TRBD1. Germline V CDR1 and CDR2: MDHEN, SYDVKM. V dropped 5 bases and J dropped 5; count of bases not matched to a gene: 9. The CDR3 extends over 15 amino acids. DNA of the CDR3: TGTGCCAGCAGTGGCCCCGGGACAGGGTGGTATGGCTACACCTTC. Translating it yields CASSGPGTGWYGYTF.